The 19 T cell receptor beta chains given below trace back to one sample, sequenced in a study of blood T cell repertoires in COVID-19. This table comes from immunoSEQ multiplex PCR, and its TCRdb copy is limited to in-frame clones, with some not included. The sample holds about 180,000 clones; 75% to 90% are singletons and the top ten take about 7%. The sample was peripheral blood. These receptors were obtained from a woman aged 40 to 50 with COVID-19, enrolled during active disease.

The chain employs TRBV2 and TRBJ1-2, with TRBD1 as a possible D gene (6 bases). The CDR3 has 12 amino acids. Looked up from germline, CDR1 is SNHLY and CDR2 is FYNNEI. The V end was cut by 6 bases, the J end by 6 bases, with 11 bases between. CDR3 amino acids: CASRRGGNGYTF. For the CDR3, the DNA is TGTGCCAGCAGGAGGGGGGGGAATGGCTACACCTTC.

CDR3 in DNA: TGTGCCAGCAGCGCTCTACAGGGGAGCGGCAATCAGCCCCAGCATTTT. The encoded protein is CASSALQGSGNQPQHF. The chain is built from TRBV7-8 and TRBJ1-5; 7 bases fit TRBD1. J was trimmed by 2 bases and V by 5 bases; bases with no gene match: 9. CDR1 and CDR2 from the germline V gene are SGHVS and FQNEAQ. The length of the CDR3 is 16 residues.

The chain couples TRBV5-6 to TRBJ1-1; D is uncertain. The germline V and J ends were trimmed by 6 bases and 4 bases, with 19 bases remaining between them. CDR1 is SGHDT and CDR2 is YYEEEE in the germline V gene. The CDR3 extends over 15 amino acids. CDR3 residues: CASTSTLSRGTEAFF. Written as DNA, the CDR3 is TGTGCCAGCACCTCGACGCTTTCACGGGGCACTGAAGCTTTCTTT.

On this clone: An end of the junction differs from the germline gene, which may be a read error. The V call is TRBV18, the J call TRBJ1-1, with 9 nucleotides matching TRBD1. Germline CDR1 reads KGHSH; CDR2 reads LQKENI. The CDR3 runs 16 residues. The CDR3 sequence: CASSPQGAGLNTEAFF. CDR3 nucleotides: TGTGCCAGCTCTCCACAGGGGGCCGGATTGAACACTGAAGCTTTCTTT. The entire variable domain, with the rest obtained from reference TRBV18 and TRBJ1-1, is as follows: NAGVMQNPRHLVRRRGQEARLRCSPMKGHSHVYWYRQLPEEGLKFMVYLQKENIIDESGMPKERFSAEFPKEGPSILRIQQVVRGDSAAYFCASSPQGAGLNTEAFFGQGTRLTVV.

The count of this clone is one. As DNA, the CDR3 is TGTGCCAGCAGCTCCCCCCAAAATGGGGTAGCGGGGGTCTACGAGCAGTACTTC. Its translation is CASSSPQNGVAGVYEQYF. This sequence joins TRBV7-8 and TRBJ2-7; 9 bases map to TRBD2. CDR1 and CDR2 (germline): SGHVS, FQNEAQ. After removal of 4 bases from V and 3 bases from J, the junction contained 16 bases not matched to a gene. This CDR3 is 18 amino acids long. The full variable domain, completed using reference TRBV7-8 and TRBJ2-7, is GAGVSQSPRYKVAKRGQDVALRCDPISGHVSLFWYQQALGQGPEFLTYFQNEAQLDKSGLPSDRFFAERPEGSVSTLKIQRTQQEDSAVYLCASSSPQNGVAGVYEQYFGPGTRLTVT.

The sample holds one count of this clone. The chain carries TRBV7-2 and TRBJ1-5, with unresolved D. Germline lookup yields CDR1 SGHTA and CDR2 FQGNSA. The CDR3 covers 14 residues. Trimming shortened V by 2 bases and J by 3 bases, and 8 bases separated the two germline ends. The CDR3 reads CASSLRELNQPQHF. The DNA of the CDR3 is TGTGCCAGCAGCTTAAGAGAGCTCAATCAGCCCCAGCATTTT.

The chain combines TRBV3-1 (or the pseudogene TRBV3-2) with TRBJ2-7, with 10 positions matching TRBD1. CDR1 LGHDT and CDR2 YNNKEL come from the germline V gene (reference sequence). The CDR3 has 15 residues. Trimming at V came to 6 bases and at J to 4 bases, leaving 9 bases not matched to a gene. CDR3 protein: CASSQTGQGMYEQYF. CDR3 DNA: TGTGCCAGCAGTCAGACGGGACAGGGGATGTACGAGCAGTACTTC.

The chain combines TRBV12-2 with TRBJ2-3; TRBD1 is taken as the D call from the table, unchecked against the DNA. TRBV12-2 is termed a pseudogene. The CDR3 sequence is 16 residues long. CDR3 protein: CASRFRTGPPTDTQYF. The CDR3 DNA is TGTGCAAGTCGCTTCAGGACAGGGCCCCCCACAGATACGCAGTATTTT.

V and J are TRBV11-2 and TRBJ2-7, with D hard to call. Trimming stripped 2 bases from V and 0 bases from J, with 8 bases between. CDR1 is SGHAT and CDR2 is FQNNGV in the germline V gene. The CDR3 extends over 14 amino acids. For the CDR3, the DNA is TGTGCCAGCAGCTTATCGGGTAGCTCCTACGAGCAGTACTTC. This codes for CASSLSGSSYEQYF.

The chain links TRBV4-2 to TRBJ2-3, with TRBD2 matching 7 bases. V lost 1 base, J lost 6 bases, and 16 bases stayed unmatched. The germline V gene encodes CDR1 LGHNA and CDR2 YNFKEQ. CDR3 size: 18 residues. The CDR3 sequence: CASSQGEGTTRGRDTQYF. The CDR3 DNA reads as TGTGCCAGCAGCCAAGGCGAGGGGACTACTCGCGGCCGTGATACGCAGTATTTT.

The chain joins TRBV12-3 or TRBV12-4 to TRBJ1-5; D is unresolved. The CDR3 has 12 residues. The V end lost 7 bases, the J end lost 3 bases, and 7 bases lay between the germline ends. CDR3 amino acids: CASMRINQPQHF. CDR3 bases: TGTGCCAGCATGAGGATCAATCAGCCCCAGCATTTT.

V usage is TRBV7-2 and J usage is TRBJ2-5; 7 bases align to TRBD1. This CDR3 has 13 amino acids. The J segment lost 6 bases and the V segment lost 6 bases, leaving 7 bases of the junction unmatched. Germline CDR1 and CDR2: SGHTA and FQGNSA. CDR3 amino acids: CASRPDRLKTQYF. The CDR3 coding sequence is TGTGCCAGCAGACCGGACAGGTTGAAGACCCAGTACTTC.

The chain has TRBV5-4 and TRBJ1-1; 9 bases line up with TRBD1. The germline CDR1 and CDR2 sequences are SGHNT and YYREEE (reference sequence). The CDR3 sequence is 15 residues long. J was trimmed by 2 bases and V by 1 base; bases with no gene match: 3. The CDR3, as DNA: TGTGCCAGCAGCTTGACAGGGGGCCCAAACACTGAAGCTTTCTTT. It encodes CASSLTGGPNTEAFF.

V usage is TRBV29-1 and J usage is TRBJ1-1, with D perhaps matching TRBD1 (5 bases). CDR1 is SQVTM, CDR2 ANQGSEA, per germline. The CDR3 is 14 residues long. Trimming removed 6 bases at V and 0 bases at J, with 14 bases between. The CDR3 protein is CSVMGGVMNTEAFF. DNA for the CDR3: TGCAGCGTCATGGGGGGGGTGATGAACACTGAAGCTTTCTTT.

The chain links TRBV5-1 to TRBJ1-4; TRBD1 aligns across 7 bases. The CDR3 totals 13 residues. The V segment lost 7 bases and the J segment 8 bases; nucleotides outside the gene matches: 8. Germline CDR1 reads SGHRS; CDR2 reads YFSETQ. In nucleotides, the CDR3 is TGCGCCAGCTCTAAAACAGGGGAGGAAAAACTGTTTTTT. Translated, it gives CASSKTGEEKLFF. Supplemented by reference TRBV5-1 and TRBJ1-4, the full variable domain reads KAGVTQTPRYLIKTRGQQVTLSCSPISGHRSVSWYQQTPGQGLQFLFEYFSETQRNKGNFPGRFSGRQFSNSRSEMNVSTLELGDSALYLCASSKTGEEKLFFGSGTQLSVL.

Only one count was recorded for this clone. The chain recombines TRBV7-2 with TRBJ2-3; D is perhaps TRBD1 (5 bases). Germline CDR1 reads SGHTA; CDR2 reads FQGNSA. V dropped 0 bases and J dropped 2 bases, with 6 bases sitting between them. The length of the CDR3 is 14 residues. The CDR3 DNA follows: TGTGCCAGCAGCTTAGCGACAGTCACAGATACGCAGTATTTT. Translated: CASSLATVTDTQYF.

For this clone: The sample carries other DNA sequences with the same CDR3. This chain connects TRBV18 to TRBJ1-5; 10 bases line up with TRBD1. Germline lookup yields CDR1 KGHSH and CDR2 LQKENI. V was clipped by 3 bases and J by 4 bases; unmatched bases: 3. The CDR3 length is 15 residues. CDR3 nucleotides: TGTGCCAGCTCACCCGGACAGGGGGGAAATCAGCCCCAGCATTTT. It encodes CASSPGQGGNQPQHF.

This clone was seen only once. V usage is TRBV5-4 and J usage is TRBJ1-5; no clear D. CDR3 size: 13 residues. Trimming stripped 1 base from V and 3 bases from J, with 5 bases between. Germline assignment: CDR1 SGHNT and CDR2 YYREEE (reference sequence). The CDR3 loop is CASSLSLNQPQHF. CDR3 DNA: TGTGCCAGCAGCTTGTCCCTCAATCAGCCCCAGCATTTT.

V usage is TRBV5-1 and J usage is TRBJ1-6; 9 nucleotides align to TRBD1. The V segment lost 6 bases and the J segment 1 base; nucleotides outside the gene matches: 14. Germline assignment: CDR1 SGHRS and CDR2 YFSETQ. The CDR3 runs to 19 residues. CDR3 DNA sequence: TGCGCCAGCACCCCCGGTTGGGGACAGGGATTTTCCTATAATTCACCCCTCCACTTT. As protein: CASTPGWGQGFSYNSPLHF.